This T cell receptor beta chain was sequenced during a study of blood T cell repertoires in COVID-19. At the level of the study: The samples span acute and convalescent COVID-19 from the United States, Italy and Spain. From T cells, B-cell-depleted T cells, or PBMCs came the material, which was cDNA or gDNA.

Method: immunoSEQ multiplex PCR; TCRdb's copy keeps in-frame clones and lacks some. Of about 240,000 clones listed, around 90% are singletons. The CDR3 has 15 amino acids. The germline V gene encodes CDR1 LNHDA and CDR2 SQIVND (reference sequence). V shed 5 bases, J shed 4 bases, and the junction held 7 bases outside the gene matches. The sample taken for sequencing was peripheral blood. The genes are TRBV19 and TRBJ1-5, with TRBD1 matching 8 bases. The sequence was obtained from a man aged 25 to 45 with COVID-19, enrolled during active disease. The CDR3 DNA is TGTGCCAGTAGTCTCTACAGGGGGAGTAATCAGCCCCAGCATTTT. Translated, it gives CASSLYRGSNQPQHF. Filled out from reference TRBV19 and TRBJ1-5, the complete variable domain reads DGGITQSPKYLFRKEGQNVTLSCEQNLNHDAMYWYRQDPGQGLRLIYYSQIVNDFQKGDIAEGYSVSREKKESFPLTVTSAQKNPTAFYLCASSLYRGSNQPQHFGDGTRLSIL.